This T cell receptor (beta chain) is from a study of T cell repertoires in cytomegalovirus infection. TCRdb itself ran the reads through MiXCR, one entry per CDR3 protein. The sample has 70,000 to 85,000 distinct CDR3 sequences; roughly 39% are singletons. Details on this clonotype: Its antigen is unidentified.

The junction had 16 bases not matched to a gene; V was cut back by 7 bases and J by 5 bases. Germline V gives CDR1 MNHGY, CDR2 SAAAGT. This CDR3 is 17 amino acids long. Material: CD8+ T cells from cultured PBMCs, obtained from culture after CMV antigen stimulation. The chain links TRBV6-8 to TRBJ2-1; 8 positions agree with TRBD2. The TCR originated in a human donor in good health (CMV status not recorded). Some clones in this sample may be carry-over from other donors' samples. This CDR3 is CASTSPGRGGIHNEQFF. The CDR3 DNA sequence: TGTGCCAGCACCTCCCCTGGCCGGGGGGGGATACACAATGAGCAGTTCTTC.